The clone carrying this TCR beta chain has ten or more counts. What it binds is unknown. The data belong to a study of T cell repertoires in cytomegalovirus infection. Background on the study: In public TCR beta signatures, there were indications of both CMV infection and matching HLA type.

CDR1 is SGHTA, CDR2 FQGNSA, per germline. The J segment lost 5 bases and the V segment lost 3 bases, leaving 11 bases of the junction unmatched. This CDR3 contains 17 residues. TCRdb processed the reads anew with MiXCR; each CDR3 protein has one entry. Of about 500,000 distinct CDR3 sequences in the sample, roughly a third were seen once. Sequencing used cultured PBMCs, obtained from culture after CMV antigen stimulation. This receptor was taken from a human donor in good health (CMV status not recorded). Some clones in this sample may be carry-over from other donors' samples. This sequence joins TRBV7-2 and TRBJ1-2; 11 bases line up with TRBD1. The CDR3 DNA follows: TGTGCCAGCAGCTTCGTCCTCCGGGACAGGGGGACGTATGGCTACACCTTC. The encoded protein is CASSFVLRDRGTYGYTF.